These T cell receptor beta chains were read from a single sample in a study of blood T cell repertoires in COVID-19. The method was immunoSEQ multiplex PCR; TCRdb's version includes in-frame clones alone and lacks a portion of them. Counted here are around 30,000 clones, approximately 93% occurring once; the ten biggest clones make up approximately 0.9%. Sequenced material: peripheral blood. The receptors come from a male donor with active COVID-19. CDR3s leave out the opening cysteine and the closing phenylalanine or tryptophan.

TRBV4-2	TRBJ1-4	ASSQAGTGFEKLF
TRBV30	TRBJ1-1	ALQGYTEAF
TRBV11-2	TRBJ1-5	ASSFHSNQPQH
TRBV24-1	TRBJ2-2	ATSDSRGLAGDGELF
TRBV18	TRBJ2-7	ASSPPNGGTYEQY
TRBV18	TRBJ2-1	ASSPLVSEHYYNEQF
TRBV3-1/TRBV3-2	TRBJ1-1	ASSRNRDTEAF
TRBV11-1	TRBJ1-2	ASSLTERPNYGYT
TRBV18	TRBJ1-1	ASSPGGVNTEAF
TRBV7-3	TRBJ1-1	ASSFSRGSEAF
TRBV6-5	TRBJ1-1	ASSYISAYSGTEAF
TRBV4-3	TRBJ1-5	ASSLRIGGNQPQH
TRBV11-3	TRBJ2-5	ASTSGQNQETQY
TRBV9	TRBJ1-5	ASSAISGQLTGYSNQPQH
TRBV6-5	TRBJ1-1	ASTTGVVTEAF
TRBV7-3	TRBJ2-1	ASSPILGQEGEQF
TRBV9	TRBJ2-3	ASSVASGGADTQY
TRBV30	TRBJ1-3	ALSRDRGRKSSGNTIY